This TCR beta chain was sequenced in a study of CD8+CD57+ T cells in acquired aplastic anemia. Study-level background: Yields of DNA that came from sorted CD4+ and CD8+ cells averaged approximately 3.2 ug. General study results and limits: Researchers report that some 31 CD8+ CDR3 sequences appeared in both patients and controls.

It was genomic DNA that served as the template for profiling TCR beta VDJ and CDR3. One entry per CDR3 protein results from TCRdb running MiXCR on the reads. The sample carries just over 150,000 distinct CDR3 sequences, less than 50% recorded once. With respect to this clonotype: Its antigen is not known.

Per germline, CDR1 MNHEY and CDR2 SVGEGT. Trimming removed 2 bases at V and 5 bases at J, with 14 bases between. The CDR3 is 15 amino acids. Whoever was chosen for sequencing had shown CD8+CD57+ cell expansion by flow cytometry. Every one of the patients had aplastic anemia (severe, acquired). No patient had been given any therapy when blood was sampled. Sequencing used sorted CD4+, CD8+, or CD8+CD57+ T cells (not recorded which) from PBMCs. This TCR was sampled from a human donor with aplastic anemia. This chain joins TRBV6-2 or TRBV6-3 and TRBJ2-3, with D perhaps being TRBD1 or TRBD2 (5 bases each). The CDR3 DNA reads as TGTGCCAGCAGTTACGGGACCTCGGAGATAGATACGCAGTATTTT. Translation: CASSYGTSEIDTQYF.